This T cell receptor beta chain emerged from a study of T cells after yellow fever vaccination. About this clonotype: Its cognate antigen is unknown. This may come from a read error, since a much larger clone is one base off.

Study-level points and caveats: Sorted repertoires could include abundant contaminating clonotypes from bulk cells.

In germline, CDR1 is DFQATT, CDR2 SNEGSKA (reference sequence). The CDR3 runs to 13 residues. V was cut by 3 bases and J by 7 bases, with 16 bases left in between. Researchers made TCR cDNA using 5'RACE template switching, and this step added a universal primer site and UMIs. One entry per CDR3 protein results from TCRdb running MiXCR on the 5' RACE reads. Found here are some 390,000 distinct CDR3 sequences, approximately 5.7% of them singletons; the top ten hold approximately 16%. The genes are TRBV20-1 and TRBJ2-7, with D tentatively TRBD2 (6 bases). Sequencing used PBMCs, obtained 5 days after the yellow fever booster vaccination. The source of this sequence is a man in his thirties or forties who received the YFV17D yellow fever vaccine. The CDR3 loop reads CSASAGLPGEQYF. In DNA, the CDR3 is TGCAGTGCTAGTGCGGGGCTCCCGGGGGAGCAGTACTTC.